At least ten counts were recorded for the clone carrying this TCR beta chain. Its specificity is not known. TCRdb used MiXCR to reprocess the 5' RACE reads, holding one entry per CDR3 protein. The sample shows about 240,000 distinct CDR3 sequences, about 10% of them seen only once. This record belongs to a study of identical twins. Whole-study results and caveats: Alpha sequences out of frame and shared by twins had excess low generation probability.

V dropped 4 bases and J dropped 4 bases, with 8 bases sitting between them. Germline V gene data show CDR1 as MNHEY and CDR2 as SVGEGT. The CDR3 totals 13 residues. The sequenced sample was memory T cells sorted from blood. The sequence derives from a man aged 45-60 years in good health. The chain combines TRBV6-2 or TRBV6-3 with TRBJ1-5; tentative D call: TRBD1 (5 bases). CDR3 DNA sequence: TGTGCCAGCAGTTGGGGGGAAAATCAGCCCCAGCATTTT. Its translation is CASSWGENQPQHF.